These T cell receptor beta chains were read from a single sample in a study of blood T cell repertoires in COVID-19. Clones were sequenced by immunoSEQ multiplex PCR, and TCRdb holds only the in-frame ones, with some missing. The sample includes about 670,000 clones, 90% seen only once; the top ten take 0.2% to 0.3%. Sequencing was carried out using peripheral blood. Source of these receptors: a woman aged 18-35 years with acute or convalescent COVID-19. CDR3s include the opening cysteine and the closing phenylalanine or tryptophan. Each record gives: CDR3 DNA, CDR3 protein, clone size, D gene, V gene, J gene. A D gene is named only where the DNA matches it firmly. Size values are once, few and many counts, or a class for expanded clones, and some rows have none.

cdr3_nt: TGTGCCAGCAGCGTAGCGGGGGGCTCAAATGAAAAACTGTTTTTT
cdr3_aa: CASSVAGGSNEKLFF
clone_size: NA
d_call: NA
v_call: TRBV9
j_call: TRBJ1-4

cdr3_nt: TGTGCCAGCAGCCAAGGGCAGGGGGCTGGTGGCTACACCTTC
cdr3_aa: CASSQGQGAGGYTF
clone_size: NA
d_call: TRBD1
v_call: TRBV4-2
j_call: TRBJ1-2

cdr3_nt: TGTGCCAGCAGTTGGGGCACAAACTCCTACAATGAGCAGTTCTTC
cdr3_aa: CASSWGTNSYNEQFF
clone_size: NA
d_call: NA
v_call: TRBV5-6
j_call: TRBJ2-1

cdr3_nt: TGTGCCAGCAGTTACTCACAGGTCTATGGCTACACCTTC
cdr3_aa: CASSYSQVYGYTF
clone_size: NA
d_call: NA
v_call: TRBV6-5
j_call: TRBJ1-2

cdr3_nt: TGTGCCTGGACTCCCCCGGGACAGCTAAATGAAAAACTGTTTTTT
cdr3_aa: CAWTPPGQLNEKLFF
clone_size: NA
d_call: TRBD1
v_call: TRBV30
j_call: TRBJ1-4

cdr3_nt: TGTGCCAGTAGACCCCCCTTGGGACAGGGGTACGAGCAGTACTTC
cdr3_aa: CASRPPLGQGYEQYF
clone_size: NA
d_call: TRBD1
v_call: TRBV6-5
j_call: TRBJ2-7

cdr3_nt: TGTGCCAGCAGCTTAAGGGACAGCCCCTACGAGCAGTACTTC
cdr3_aa: CASSLRDSPYEQYF
clone_size: NA
d_call: TRBD1
v_call: TRBV7-8
j_call: TRBJ2-7

cdr3_nt: TGCAGCGTTGAAGATCGTCGATGGAGGAACACTGAAGCTTTCTTT
cdr3_aa: CSVEDRRWRNTEAFF
clone_size: NA
d_call: NA
v_call: TRBV29-1
j_call: TRBJ1-1

cdr3_nt: TGCGCCAGCAGTCCCGCGGGGGGGCAAGAGACCCAGTACTTC
cdr3_aa: CASSPAGGQETQYF
clone_size: once
d_call: TRBD2
v_call: TRBV5-1
j_call: TRBJ2-5

cdr3_nt: TGTGCCAGCTCACCAGGACAGGGGAATCAGCCCCAGCATTTT
cdr3_aa: CASSPGQGNQPQHF
clone_size: NA
d_call: TRBD1
v_call: TRBV18
j_call: TRBJ1-5

cdr3_nt: TGTGCCAGCAGCACCGACTTGGTGGGAGTGTACAATGAGCAGTTCTTC
cdr3_aa: CASSTDLVGVYNEQFF
clone_size: NA
d_call: NA
v_call: TRBV7-2
j_call: TRBJ2-1

cdr3_nt: TGTGCCAGCTCAACGGACAGGGTCCCTAACACTGAAGCTTTCTTT
cdr3_aa: CASSTDRVPNTEAFF
clone_size: NA
d_call: TRBD1
v_call: TRBV18
j_call: TRBJ1-1

cdr3_nt: TGCAGCGTTGATCGGGGGAAGAGCATGAACACTGAAGCTTTCTTT
cdr3_aa: CSVDRGKSMNTEAFF
clone_size: NA
d_call: NA
v_call: TRBV29-1
j_call: TRBJ1-1

cdr3_nt: TGTGCCAGCAGTGATTGGACAGGGGGCAACTATGGCTACACCTTC
cdr3_aa: CASSDWTGGNYGYTF
clone_size: once
d_call: TRBD1
v_call: TRBV2
j_call: TRBJ1-2

cdr3_nt: TGTGCCAGCAGCGCCCACACCACAGGGCCTCCTCGTAGCTACACCTTC
cdr3_aa: CASSAHTTGPPRSYTF
clone_size: once
d_call: NA
v_call: TRBV9
j_call: TRBJ1-2

cdr3_nt: TGTGCCACCAGCAGAGTTAGACATTTTAACACTGAAGCTTTCTTT
cdr3_aa: CATSRVRHFNTEAFF
clone_size: NA
d_call: NA
v_call: TRBV15
j_call: TRBJ1-1

cdr3_nt: TGTGCCACCAGTACAAACCCGCTCATAGCTAATGAGCAGTTCTTC
cdr3_aa: CATSTNPLIANEQFF
clone_size: NA
d_call: NA
v_call: TRBV24-1
j_call: TRBJ2-1

cdr3_nt: TGTGCCAGCAGCATACGTCCGGGACAGGGTGACGAGCAGTACTTC
cdr3_aa: CASSIRPGQGDEQYF
clone_size: NA
d_call: TRBD1
v_call: TRBV5-6
j_call: TRBJ2-7

cdr3_nt: TGCGCCAGCAGCCGTCCCGGGACACTCCTCTACGAGCAGTACTTC
cdr3_aa: CASSRPGTLLYEQYF
clone_size: NA
d_call: NA
v_call: TRBV4-1
j_call: TRBJ2-7

cdr3_nt: TGCGCCAGCAGTGCCTGGGCAGGGAGGCACTATGGCTACACCTTC
cdr3_aa: CASSAWAGRHYGYTF
clone_size: NA
d_call: NA
v_call: TRBV10-1
j_call: TRBJ1-2

cdr3_nt: TGCGCCAGCAGCCACTGGACAGGGGGTGGGAACACTGAAGCTTTCTTT
cdr3_aa: CASSHWTGGGNTEAFF
clone_size: NA
d_call: TRBD1
v_call: TRBV4-1
j_call: TRBJ1-1

cdr3_nt: TGTGCCAGCATCCTGGGTTCGGGACAGGGCTTTAATTCACCCCTCCACTTT
cdr3_aa: CASILGSGQGFNSPLHF
clone_size: NA
d_call: TRBD1
v_call: TRBV28
j_call: TRBJ1-6

cdr3_nt: TGTGCCAGCAGCCCGGGACAGGGGGCGAGGAATGAGCAGTTCTTC
cdr3_aa: CASSPGQGARNEQFF
clone_size: NA
d_call: TRBD1
v_call: TRBV6-5
j_call: TRBJ2-1

cdr3_nt: TGTGCCAGCAGCCATAACGCGGGCACTGAAGCTTTCTTT
cdr3_aa: CASSHNAGTEAFF
clone_size: NA
d_call: NA
v_call: TRBV7-7
j_call: TRBJ1-1

cdr3_nt: TGTGCCAGCATCGAGGGGGGGCTCACTGAAGCTTTCTTT
cdr3_aa: CASIEGGLTEAFF
clone_size: NA
d_call: NA
v_call: TRBV2
j_call: TRBJ1-1

cdr3_nt: TGTGCCAGCAGCACCTCAGGGCTAGTGTACGAGCAGTACTTC
cdr3_aa: CASSTSGLVYEQYF
clone_size: NA
d_call: NA
v_call: TRBV7-8
j_call: TRBJ2-7

cdr3_nt: TGTGCCTGGAGTGGGGACAGGGGGAGGACTGAAGCTTTCTTT
cdr3_aa: CAWSGDRGRTEAFF
clone_size: NA
d_call: TRBD1
v_call: TRBV30
j_call: TRBJ1-1

cdr3_nt: TGTGCCACCAGTGATCCCCATGGTGGGGGCAAAGCTTTCTTT
cdr3_aa: CATSDPHGGGKAFF
clone_size: NA
d_call: NA
v_call: TRBV24-1
j_call: TRBJ1-1

cdr3_nt: TGCGCCCGAGGGGGCGCGCATGGCTACACCTTC
cdr3_aa: CARGGAHGYTF
clone_size: NA
d_call: TRBD1
v_call: TRBV5-1
j_call: TRBJ1-2

cdr3_nt: TGCGCCAGCAGCGTTGGGACAATCCCAGAAGCTTTCTTT
cdr3_aa: CASSVGTIPEAFF
clone_size: NA
d_call: NA
v_call: TRBV5-1
j_call: TRBJ1-1

cdr3_nt: TGTGCCAGCAGCCCAAGACAGGGGGGGAGACTGAACACTGAAGCTTTCTTT
cdr3_aa: CASSPRQGGRLNTEAFF
clone_size: NA
d_call: TRBD1
v_call: TRBV7-2
j_call: TRBJ1-1

cdr3_nt: TGTGCCACCAGTGATCCCCCTGGACAGGAATCAGGTGGTGAGCAGTTCTTC
cdr3_aa: CATSDPPGQESGGEQFF
clone_size: NA
d_call: TRBD1
v_call: TRBV24-1
j_call: TRBJ2-1

cdr3_nt: TGTGCCAGCAGCTCTACCTCCAGACTAGCGGGGCACAATGAGCAGTTCTTC
cdr3_aa: CASSSTSRLAGHNEQFF
clone_size: NA
d_call: TRBD2
v_call: TRBV11-3
j_call: TRBJ2-1

cdr3_nt: TGTGCCAGCAGTGGGTTGAGAGATACGCAGTATTTT
cdr3_aa: CASSGLRDTQYF
clone_size: NA
d_call: NA
v_call: TRBV2
j_call: TRBJ2-3

cdr3_nt: TGTGCCAGCAGTTACTCGGCTGGACTTACAGCTTTCTTT
cdr3_aa: CASSYSAGLTAFF
clone_size: NA
d_call: NA
v_call: TRBV6-5
j_call: TRBJ1-1

cdr3_nt: TGTGCCAGCACTACAGGGTCTGGGGGTCAAGAGACCCAGTACTTC
cdr3_aa: CASTTGSGGQETQYF
clone_size: NA
d_call: NA
v_call: TRBV6-5
j_call: TRBJ2-5

cdr3_nt: TGTGCCAGCAGCCCGGGGGGTTCAGGTTTGAACACTGAAGCTTTCTTT
cdr3_aa: CASSPGGSGLNTEAFF
clone_size: NA
d_call: NA
v_call: TRBV5-4
j_call: TRBJ1-1

cdr3_nt: TGTGCCACCAGCAGAGTGAGACAGGGGGGGTATGGCTACACCTTC
cdr3_aa: CATSRVRQGGYGYTF
clone_size: NA
d_call: TRBD1
v_call: TRBV15
j_call: TRBJ1-2

cdr3_nt: TGTGCCAGCAGTTACTTCATGGGGGGCTATGGCTACACCTTC
cdr3_aa: CASSYFMGGYGYTF
clone_size: NA
d_call: NA
v_call: TRBV6-5
j_call: TRBJ1-2

cdr3_nt: TGTGCTAGTGGTTCCCCGAGCTCTGGAAACACCATATATTTT
cdr3_aa: CASGSPSSGNTIYF
clone_size: NA
d_call: NA
v_call: TRBV12-5
j_call: TRBJ1-3

cdr3_nt: TGTGCCAGCAGTCATACAGGGTTTCATCAGCCCCAGCATTTT
cdr3_aa: CASSHTGFHQPQHF
clone_size: once
d_call: NA
v_call: TRBV27
j_call: TRBJ1-5

cdr3_nt: TGTGCCAGCAGCTTAGTCGGACAGGGATATGAAGCTTTCTTT
cdr3_aa: CASSLVGQGYEAFF
clone_size: NA
d_call: TRBD1
v_call: TRBV7-2
j_call: TRBJ1-1

cdr3_nt: TGTGCCACCAGCAGAGATCCGTTTCTGAACGATAGGGGGGAGACCCAGTACTTC
cdr3_aa: CATSRDPFLNDRGETQYF
clone_size: NA
d_call: NA
v_call: TRBV15
j_call: TRBJ2-5

cdr3_nt: TGCGCCAGCAGCCCCCAAGACAGGGGGCCCTCTGCGGCACCCCTCCACTTT
cdr3_aa: CASSPQDRGPSAAPLHF
clone_size: NA
d_call: TRBD1
v_call: TRBV5-1
j_call: TRBJ1-6

cdr3_nt: TGTGCCAGCAGCGTCCGGACAGGGCTCGGCACCGGGGAGCTGTTTTTT
cdr3_aa: CASSVRTGLGTGELFF
clone_size: NA
d_call: TRBD1
v_call: TRBV2
j_call: TRBJ2-2

cdr3_nt: TGTGCCAGCGTCATGACAGTGGCGGGAGTCTACGAGCAGTACTTC
cdr3_aa: CASVMTVAGVYEQYF
clone_size: NA
d_call: TRBD2
v_call: TRBV18
j_call: TRBJ2-7

cdr3_nt: TGTGCCAGTAGTTCGAGCGGGGGCTTTCACAATGAGCAGTTCTTC
cdr3_aa: CASSSSGGFHNEQFF
clone_size: NA
d_call: TRBD2
v_call: TRBV19
j_call: TRBJ2-1

cdr3_nt: TGTGCCAGCAGCTCCTACGGGGGGTCCTACGAGCAGTACTTC
cdr3_aa: CASSSYGGSYEQYF
clone_size: NA
d_call: TRBD2
v_call: TRBV11-2
j_call: TRBJ2-7

cdr3_nt: TGTGCCAGCAGCTTGCGGGTGTCTGGAAACACCATATATTTT
cdr3_aa: CASSLRVSGNTIYF
clone_size: NA
d_call: NA
v_call: TRBV5-8
j_call: TRBJ1-3

cdr3_nt: TGTGCCTGGAGTGTACCAGGATTAGGCTACACCTTC
cdr3_aa: CAWSVPGLGYTF
clone_size: NA
d_call: NA
v_call: TRBV30
j_call: TRBJ1-2

cdr3_nt: TGTGCCAGCAGCTTGTGGTCAGGGAATAATCAGCCCCAGCATTTT
cdr3_aa: CASSLWSGNNQPQHF
clone_size: once
d_call: NA
v_call: TRBV7-2
j_call: TRBJ1-5

cdr3_nt: TGTGCCAGCAGCTCCCGACAGCTCTATGGCTACACCTTC
cdr3_aa: CASSSRQLYGYTF
clone_size: NA
d_call: NA
v_call: TRBV7-9
j_call: TRBJ1-2

cdr3_nt: TGTGCCAGCAGCCAAGAGACCCCTAGAGGTGCCGGGGAGCTGTTTTTT
cdr3_aa: CASSQETPRGAGELFF
clone_size: NA
d_call: NA
v_call: TRBV4-2
j_call: TRBJ2-2

cdr3_nt: TGCGCCAGCAGCTCCACAGGGTCTGGTGGTGGGAACACTGAAGCTTTCTTT
cdr3_aa: CASSSTGSGGGNTEAFF
clone_size: NA
d_call: NA
v_call: TRBV5-1
j_call: TRBJ1-1

cdr3_nt: TGTGCTAGTGGTTCCCGGGACAGCTATGGCTACACCTTC
cdr3_aa: CASGSRDSYGYTF
clone_size: NA
d_call: TRBD1
v_call: TRBV12-5
j_call: TRBJ1-2

cdr3_nt: TGCGCCAGCAATGACGGCGAGCAGTACTTC
cdr3_aa: CASNDGEQYF
clone_size: NA
d_call: NA
v_call: TRBV10-2
j_call: TRBJ2-7

cdr3_nt: TGTGCCAGCAGTTTGCGGGGGGCGGCGGGCGATGAGCAGTTCTTC
cdr3_aa: CASSLRGAAGDEQFF
clone_size: NA
d_call: TRBD2
v_call: TRBV6-5
j_call: TRBJ2-1

cdr3_nt: TGTGCCAGCAGCAAAGGTAGAATCCAGGTCTACGAGCAGTACTTC
cdr3_aa: CASSKGRIQVYEQYF
clone_size: NA
d_call: NA
v_call: TRBV21-1
j_call: TRBJ2-7

cdr3_nt: TGTGCCAGCAGCGGGAGCGGGACAGGGCTGTACTTC
cdr3_aa: CASSGSGTGLYF
clone_size: NA
d_call: TRBD1
v_call: TRBV14
j_call: TRBJ2-5

cdr3_nt: TGTGCCAGCAGCGGGGGGTGGCTTAGGGTTTCACCCCTCCACTTT
cdr3_aa: CASSGGWLRVSPLHF
clone_size: NA
d_call: NA
v_call: TRBV7-2
j_call: TRBJ1-6